Sequencing of this TCR beta chain was carried out in a study of CD8 T cells in Susac syndrome. Trimming pared 1 base from V and 2 bases from J, leaving 9 bases between. This CDR3 comprises 13 residues. Looked up from germline, CDR1 is SQVTM and CDR2 is ANQGSEA. Random-hexamer reverse transcription was applied to roughly 0.5 to 1 ug RNA. One entry per CDR3 protein results from TCRdb running MiXCR on the immunoSEQ multiplex PCR reads. This sample carries about 85,000 distinct CDR3 sequences, around 93% of them seen once, and the ten largest clones take 0.46%. The TCR sequence derives from a human donor with Susac syndrome. Material: CD8+ T cells from PBMCs. The chain is built from TRBV29-1 and TRBJ2-7; D unclear. In nucleotides, the CDR3 is TGCAGCGTTGAAGGGCGAGCACCCTACGAGCAGTACTTC. Translated, it gives CSVEGRAPYEQYF.